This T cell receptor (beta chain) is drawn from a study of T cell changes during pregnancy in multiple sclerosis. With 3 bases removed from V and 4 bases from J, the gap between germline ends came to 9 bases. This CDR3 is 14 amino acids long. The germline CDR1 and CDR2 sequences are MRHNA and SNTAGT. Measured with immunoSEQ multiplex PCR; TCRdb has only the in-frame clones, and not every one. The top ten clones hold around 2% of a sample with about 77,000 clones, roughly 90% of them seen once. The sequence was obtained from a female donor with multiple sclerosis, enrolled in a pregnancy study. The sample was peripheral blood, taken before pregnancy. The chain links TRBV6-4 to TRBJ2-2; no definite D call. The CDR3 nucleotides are TGTGCCAGCAGTGAGGTCCCGGGCACCGGGGAGCTGTTTTTT. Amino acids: CASSEVPGTGELFF.